This T cell receptor (beta chain) originates from a study of blood T cell repertoires in COVID-19. Study overall: PBMCs, B-cell-depleted T cells, or T cells were the source of the cDNA or gDNA that made up the material.

Germline lookup yields CDR1 SGHAT and CDR2 FQNNGV. CDR3 length: 18 amino acids. V was clipped by 5 bases and J by 3 bases; unmatched bases: 11. This clone has only a few counts. Only in-frame clones appear in the TCRdb table, and some are missing; sequencing was by immunoSEQ multiplex PCR. Of 30,000 to 50,000 clones listed, more than 75% are singletons. The V and J genes are TRBV11-2 and TRBJ2-2, with 11 nucleotides matching TRBD2. The sequenced material came from peripheral blood. This TCR derives from a man aged 45-65 years with active or convalescent COVID-19. For the CDR3, the DNA is TGTGCCAGCAGCACCCCATCTCTAGCGGGGGGATACACCGGGGAGCTGTTTTTT. Translated: CASSTPSLAGGYTGELFF.